Below are 5 T cell receptor beta chains sequenced from a single sample in a study of T cells in Graves' hyperthyroidism and ophthalmopathy. RNA transcripts yielded amplified TCR beta CDR3 regions. The HTBI primer set drove a first-round RT-PCR of the TCR CDR3. TCRdb used MiXCR to reprocess the multiplex PCR reads, holding one entry per CDR3 protein. The top ten hold approximately 18% of the sample, which has about 500,000 distinct CDR3 sequences, roughly 18% seen once. The specimen sequenced was blood. These TCRs come from a woman aged 18-29 years with Graves' ophthalmopathy.

This clonotype was seen a few times. The CDR3 DNA sequence: TGTGCCAGCAGCGTAGCAATGGGCTCCTATAATTCACCCCTCCACTTT. Translation: CASSVAMGSYNSPLHF. The rearrangement uses TRBV9 and TRBJ1-6; D is ambiguous. The CDR3 totals 16 residues. V was cut by 0 bases and J by 0 bases, with 7 bases left in between. Looked up from germline, CDR1 is SGDLS and CDR2 is YYNGEE.

The CDR3 protein is CASSDGQNTGELFF. Written as DNA, the CDR3 is TGTGCCAGTAGTGATGGGCAAAACACCGGGGAGCTGTTTTTT. The chain combines TRBV19 with TRBJ2-2; D gene ambiguous. Between the trimmed V and J ends, which lost 5 bases and 2 bases, there was a span of 9 bases. Germline V CDR1 and CDR2: LNHDA, SQIVND (reference sequence). The CDR3 length is 14 residues.

In its sample, this clonotype was seen a few times. CDR3 residues: CASSLHSGYSNQPQHF. CDR3 bases: TGTGCCAGCAGCTTGCATAGTGGGTATAGCAATCAGCCCCAGCATTTT. The chain recombines TRBV7-2 with TRBJ1-5, with no clear D. Germline V lookup: CDR1 SGHTA, CDR2 FQGNSA. Deletions cut 3 bases from V and 0 bases from J, with 12 bases between. The CDR3 consists of 16 residues.

This clonotype was counted at least ten times. The genes are TRBV5-1 and TRBJ2-1, with 9 nucleotides matching TRBD1. The germline gives CDR1 SGHRS, CDR2 YFSETQ. V lost 4 bases to trimming and J lost 4 bases; unmatched junction nucleotides: 6. The CDR3 is made up of 15 amino acids. The DNA for the CDR3 is TGCGCCAGCAGCCCTGCGGGACAGGGTTACAATGAGCAGTTCTTC. Amino acid sequence: CASSPAGQGYNEQFF.

This clonotype was counted ten times or more. The gene calls are TRBV30 and TRBJ1-2, with a weak D call TRBD1 (5 bases). Per the germline V gene, CDR1 is GTSNPN and CDR2 is SVGIG (reference sequence). This CDR3 spans 15 amino acids. Trimming stripped 0 bases from V and 1 base from J, with 12 bases between. The CDR3 nucleotides read TGTGCCTGGAGTGTACGCAGGGAGGTTAACTATGGCTACACCTTC. This encodes CAWSVRREVNYGYTF.